The present T cell receptor (beta chain) was sequenced within a study of T cells after yellow fever vaccination. This clonotype has at least ten counts. A single record per CDR3 protein comes from TCRdb applying MiXCR to the 5' RACE reads. The sample lists roughly 310,000 distinct CDR3 sequences; 3.6% were seen once. The source of this sequence is a man younger than 30 who received the YFV17D yellow fever vaccine. Here the sequenced sample was PBMCs, taken on the day of the yellow fever booster vaccination.

The CDR3 sequence is CASSRRGYYGYTF. CDR3 bases: TGTGCCAGCAGCCGAAGGGGCTACTATGGCTACACCTTC. The V call is TRBV7-9, the J call TRBJ1-2; the D gene is possibly TRBD1 (5 bases). The CDR3 sequence is 13 residues long. Germline CDR1 reads SEHNR; CDR2 reads FQNEAQ (reference sequence). V lost 5 bases and J lost 3, with 10 bases in between.